A single sample is the source of the 2 T cell receptor beta chains below, sequenced in a study of cytomegalovirus exposure and HLA in healthy donors. TCRdb's table, derived via immunoSEQ multiplex PCR, lists solely in-frame clones and lacks some. The repertoire holds about 180,000 clones, 85% seen once, with more than 15% in the top ten. The sequencing input was PBMCs. The receptors stem from a man younger than 30 in good health and CMV-seropositive.

The chain is built from TRBV4-1 and TRBJ1-4; 9 nucleotides match TRBD1. The CDR3 length is 16 residues. From germline, CDR1 is MGHRA and CDR2 YSYEKL. The trim removed 0 bases at V and 5 bases at J, leaving 4 bases unmatched. The CDR3 bases are TGCGCCAGCAGCCAAGATCCCGGGACAGGGAATGAAAAACTGTTTTTT. Encoded protein: CASSQDPGTGNEKLFF.

CDR3 amino acids: CASSLGPGQTYEQYF. For the CDR3, the DNA is TGTGCCAGCAGCTTAGGTCCGGGACAAACCTACGAGCAGTACTTC. The genes are TRBV7-2 and TRBJ2-7; possibly TRBD1 for D (6 bases). There are 15 residues in the CDR3. Between the trimmed V and J ends, which lost 1 base and 2 bases, there was a span of 12 bases. Per germline, CDR1 SGHTA and CDR2 FQGNSA.